This is a list of T cell receptor beta chains from one sample in a study of tumor-infiltrating lymphocytes in primary liver carcinoma. TCRdb itself ran the multiplex PCR reads through MiXCR, one entry per CDR3 protein. Of fewer than 250,000 distinct CDR3 sequences in the sample, just under 85% were seen once. Sequencing was carried out using tumor tissue from primary liver carcinoma. Receptor source: a man aged 35-49 years with primary liver carcinoma and hepatitis B virus infection. CDR3s include the opening cysteine and the closing phenylalanine or tryptophan. D genes are given only for firm matches. Clone sizes are given selectively: once, few, many, or a class where the clone is expanded.

>-|TRBV29-1|TRBJ2-5|TRBD1
TGCAGCGTTGGCATCGGACAGGGCCGAGAGACCCAGTACTTC
CSVGIGQGRETQYF
>-|TRBV6-2/TRBV6-3|TRBJ2-1|TRBD2
TGTGCCAGCAATTACCCCATAGCGGGAAGTGAGCAGTTCTTC
CASNYPIAGSEQFF
>-|TRBV7-9|TRBJ2-2|-
TGTGCCAGCAGCTTAGCGTCGGGACCCAAGTTCACCAGGGAGCTGTTTTTT
CASSLASGPKFTRELFF
>-|TRBV6-1|TRBJ2-7|TRBD2
TGTACCAGCAATCTGCTAGCGGCCAACGAAGCCTACGAGCAGTACTTC
CTSNLLAANEAYEQYF
>-|TRBV5-4|TRBJ2-7|-
TGTGTCAGCAGCTCTGAAGAGAGGATATACGAGCAGTACTTC
CVSSSEERIYEQYF
>-|TRBV5-4|TRBJ2-1|-
TGTGCCAGCAGCTTGACCGGATCCAATATGCAGTTCTTC
CASSLTGSNMQFF
>many|TRBV12-3/TRBV12-4|TRBJ2-3|-
TGTGCCAGCAGTTTATTTCAGGGATCCGATACGCAGTATTTT
CASSLFQGSDTQYF
>once|TRBV11-2|TRBJ2-2|-
TGTGCCTGCAACCAAGGTGTGGCCGGGAAGCTGTTTTTT
CACNQGVAGKLFF
>-|TRBV7-9|TRBJ1-2|-
TGTGCCAGCAGCCAAGCTGGGGGGTATGAGGACTACACCTTC
CASSQAGGYEDYTF
>-|TRBV6-1|TRBJ1-1|-
TGTGCCAGTAGGGGACGGTCTATGAACATTGAAGCTTTCTTT
CASRGRSMNIEAFF
>few|TRBV11-1|TRBJ2-2|-
TGTGCCTGCAGCTTATGGGACACCGGGGAGTTGTTTTTT
CACSLWDTGELFF
>-|TRBV6-6|TRBJ2-4|TRBD1
TGTGCTAGCAAGCCAGGACAGGGTGCTAGGAACATTCAGTACTTC
CASKPGQGARNIQYF
>few|TRBV28|TRBJ2-4|-
TGTGCCAGCAGTTTCCTGACCATTGAAGCCAAAAACATTCAGTACTTT
CASSFLTIEAKNIQYF